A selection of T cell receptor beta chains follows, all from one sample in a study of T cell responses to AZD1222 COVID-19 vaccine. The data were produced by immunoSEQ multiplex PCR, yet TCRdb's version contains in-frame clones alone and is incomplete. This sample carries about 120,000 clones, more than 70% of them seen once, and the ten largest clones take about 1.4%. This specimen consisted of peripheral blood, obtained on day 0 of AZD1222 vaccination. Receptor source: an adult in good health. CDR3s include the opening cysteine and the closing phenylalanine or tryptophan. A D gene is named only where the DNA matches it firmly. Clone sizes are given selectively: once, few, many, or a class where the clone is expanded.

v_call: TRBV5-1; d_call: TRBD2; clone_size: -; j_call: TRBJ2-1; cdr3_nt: TGCGCCAGCAGCTTGCTGCGACTAGCGGGAGGGGACAATGAGCAGTTCTTC; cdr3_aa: CASSLLRLAGGDNEQFF
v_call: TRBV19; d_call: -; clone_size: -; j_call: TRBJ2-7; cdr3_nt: TGTGCCAGTATAGGACGCGGTTACGAGCAGTACTTC; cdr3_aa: CASIGRGYEQYF
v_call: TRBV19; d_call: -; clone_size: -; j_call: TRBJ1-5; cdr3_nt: TGTGCCAGTAGTATCCCAGGACAGAAGCATCAGCCCCAGCATTTT; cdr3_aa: CASSIPGQKHQPQHF
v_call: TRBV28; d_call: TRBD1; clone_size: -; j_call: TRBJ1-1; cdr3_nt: TGTGCCAGCAGTTTATGGGGGGTATTGACAGGGGTAATCAGAAACACTGAAGCTTTCTTT; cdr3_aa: CASSLWGVLTGVIRNTEAFF
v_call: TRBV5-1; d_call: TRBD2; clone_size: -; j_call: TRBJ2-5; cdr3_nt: TGCGCCAGCAGCTTGGGACTAGCGGGAGTCGGGGAGACCCAGTACTTC; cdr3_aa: CASSLGLAGVGETQYF
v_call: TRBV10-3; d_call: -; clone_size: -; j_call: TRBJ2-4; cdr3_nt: TGTGCCATCAGTGACACAGGGCTCGACAAAAACATTCAGTACTTC; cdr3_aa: CAISDTGLDKNIQYF
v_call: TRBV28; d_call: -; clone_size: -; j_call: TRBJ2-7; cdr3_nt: TGTGCCAGCAGTCCTAACAAGGGAACCTCCTACGAGCAGTACTTC; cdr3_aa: CASSPNKGTSYEQYF
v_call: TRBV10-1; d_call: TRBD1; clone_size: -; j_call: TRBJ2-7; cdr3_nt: TGCGCCAGCAGTGAGACCGGGACAGGGGCCTACGAGCAGTACTTC; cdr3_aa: CASSETGTGAYEQYF
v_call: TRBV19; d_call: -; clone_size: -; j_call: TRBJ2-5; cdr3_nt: TGTGCCAGTAGTAACCGGACAGAAGAGACCCAGTACTTC; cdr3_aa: CASSNRTEETQYF
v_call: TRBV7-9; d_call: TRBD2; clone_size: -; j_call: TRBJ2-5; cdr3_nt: TGTGCCAGCAGCTTAAGAGCGGGACTAGATTTGGAGACCCAGTACTTC; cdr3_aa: CASSLRAGLDLETQYF
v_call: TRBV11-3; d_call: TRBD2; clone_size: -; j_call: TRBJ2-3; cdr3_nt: TGTGCCAGCAGCTTACGACTAGCGGGGAGCACAGATACGCAGTATTTT; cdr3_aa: CASSLRLAGSTDTQYF
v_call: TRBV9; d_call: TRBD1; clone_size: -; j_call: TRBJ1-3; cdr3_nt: TGTGCCAGCAGCGCCAGAGGACAGGTATCGCTGTCGGGGGGAAACACCATATATTTT; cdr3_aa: CASSARGQVSLSGGNTIYF
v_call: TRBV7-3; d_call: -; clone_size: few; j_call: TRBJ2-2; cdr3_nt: TGTGCCAGCAAGACTTTCGACGGGGAGCTGTTTTTT; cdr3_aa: CASKTFDGELFF
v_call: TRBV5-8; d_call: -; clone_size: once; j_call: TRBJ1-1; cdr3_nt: TGTGCCAGCAGCTTGGTTGCCCGTCATGAAGCTTTCTTT; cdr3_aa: CASSLVARHEAFF
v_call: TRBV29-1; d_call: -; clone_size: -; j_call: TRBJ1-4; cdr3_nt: TGCAGCGTTGAAAGTCAGGGCGATGAAAAACTGTTTTTT; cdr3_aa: CSVESQGDEKLFF
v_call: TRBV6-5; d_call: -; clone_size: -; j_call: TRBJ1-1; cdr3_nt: TGTGCCAGCAGCCGCGGATGGGGCGAGAACACTGAAGCTTTCTTT; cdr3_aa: CASSRGWGENTEAFF
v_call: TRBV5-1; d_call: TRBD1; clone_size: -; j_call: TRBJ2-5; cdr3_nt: TGCGCCAGCGGCTCCGGACAGGGGGGCTGGGAGACCCAGTACTTC; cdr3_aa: CASGSGQGGWETQYF
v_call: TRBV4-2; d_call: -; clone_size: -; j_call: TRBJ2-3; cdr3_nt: TGTGCCAGCAGCCAAGACCACACAGATACGCAGTATTTT; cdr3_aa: CASSQDHTDTQYF
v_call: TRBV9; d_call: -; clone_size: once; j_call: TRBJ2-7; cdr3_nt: TGTGCCAGCAGCGACCCCTTGGGTGGTAGCTCCTACGAGCAGTACTTC; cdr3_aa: CASSDPLGGSSYEQYF
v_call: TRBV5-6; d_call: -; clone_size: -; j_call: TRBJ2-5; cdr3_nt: TGTGCCAGCAGAGGTGAGGCCGGGGAGACCCAGTACTTC; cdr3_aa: CASRGEAGETQYF
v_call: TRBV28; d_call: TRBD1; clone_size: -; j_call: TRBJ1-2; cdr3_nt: TGTGCCAGCAGTTCCCCCCAATACCGACAGGGAAACTATGGCTACACCTTC; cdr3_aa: CASSSPQYRQGNYGYTF
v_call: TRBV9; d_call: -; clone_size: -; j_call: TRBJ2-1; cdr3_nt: TGTGCCAGCAGCGTAGCCGGGGCCCTTTACAATGAGCAGTTCTTC; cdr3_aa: CASSVAGALYNEQFF
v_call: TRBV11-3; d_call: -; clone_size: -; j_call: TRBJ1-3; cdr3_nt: TGTGCCAGCACCCTCAGGGACTCTGGAAACACCATATATTTT; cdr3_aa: CASTLRDSGNTIYF
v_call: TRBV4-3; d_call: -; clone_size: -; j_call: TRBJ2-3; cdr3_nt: TGCGCCAGCAGCCAAGGGTGGTACTCAGTCAACACAGATACGCAGTATTTT; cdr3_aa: CASSQGWYSVNTDTQYF
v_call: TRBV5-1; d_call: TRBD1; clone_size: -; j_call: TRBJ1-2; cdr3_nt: TGCGCCAGCAGCTTTTCCCCGGACAGGGAGAACTATGGCTACACCTTC; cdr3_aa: CASSFSPDRENYGYTF
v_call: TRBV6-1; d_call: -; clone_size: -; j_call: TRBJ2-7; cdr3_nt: TGTGCCAGCAGTGAAGCGGGGACGGCCCCCTACGAGCAGTACTTC; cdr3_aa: CASSEAGTAPYEQYF
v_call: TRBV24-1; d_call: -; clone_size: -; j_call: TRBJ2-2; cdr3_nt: TGTGCCACCAGTGATTTGGGGGGGCGGGACACCGGGGAGCTGTTTTTT; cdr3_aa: CATSDLGGRDTGELFF
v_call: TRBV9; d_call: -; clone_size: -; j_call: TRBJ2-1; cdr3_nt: TGTGCCAGCAGCCCCGGATACAATGAGCAGTTCTTC; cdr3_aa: CASSPGYNEQFF
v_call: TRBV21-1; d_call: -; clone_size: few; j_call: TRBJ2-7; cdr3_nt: TGTGCCAGCAGCCAAACTTTCGAGCAGTACTTC; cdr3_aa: CASSQTFEQYF
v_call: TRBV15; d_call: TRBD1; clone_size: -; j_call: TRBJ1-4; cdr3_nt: TGTGCCACCAGCGGATCAACAGGGGTTGGGGAAAAACTGTTTTTT; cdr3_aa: CATSGSTGVGEKLFF
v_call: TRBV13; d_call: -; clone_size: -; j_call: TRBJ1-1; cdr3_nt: TGTGCCAGCAGCTTAAATCGGTTTGAAGCTTTCTTT; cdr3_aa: CASSLNRFEAFF
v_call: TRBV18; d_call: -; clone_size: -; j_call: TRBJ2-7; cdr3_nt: TGTGCCAGCTCACCTACTAGTCCAGGGGCTACCTACGAGCAGTACTTC; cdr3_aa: CASSPTSPGATYEQYF
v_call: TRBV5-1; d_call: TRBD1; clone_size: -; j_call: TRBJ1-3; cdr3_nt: TGCGCCAGCAGCCTGGGACAGGGGGAAGGAAACACCATATATTTT; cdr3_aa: CASSLGQGEGNTIYF
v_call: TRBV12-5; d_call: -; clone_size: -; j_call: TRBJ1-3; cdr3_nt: TGTGCTAGTGGTTTTGGCAGGGTTCAGGGAAACACCATATATTTT; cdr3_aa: CASGFGRVQGNTIYF
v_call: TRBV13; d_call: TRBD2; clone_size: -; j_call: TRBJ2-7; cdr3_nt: TGTGCCAGCAGCTCTAGCGGGATCTACGAGCAGTACTTC; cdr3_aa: CASSSSGIYEQYF
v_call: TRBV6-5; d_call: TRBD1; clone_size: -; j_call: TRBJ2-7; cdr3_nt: TGTGCCAGCAGCCCCGGGGAGACAGGGGGTTACGAGCAGTACTTC; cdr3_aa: CASSPGETGGYEQYF
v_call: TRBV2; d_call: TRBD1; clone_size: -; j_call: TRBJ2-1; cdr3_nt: TGTGCCAGCAGTCTCCGGACAGGGGGCGTAGTGTCCTACAATGAGCAGTTCTTC; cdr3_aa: CASSLRTGGVVSYNEQFF
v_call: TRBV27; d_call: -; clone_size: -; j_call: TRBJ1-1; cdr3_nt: TGTGCCAGCAGTTTCGGGGGGGATATTACCACTGAAGCTTTCTTT; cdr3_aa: CASSFGGDITTEAFF
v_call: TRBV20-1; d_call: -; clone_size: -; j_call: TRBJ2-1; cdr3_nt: TGCAGTGCTAGTCCCGACAATGAGCAGTTCTTC; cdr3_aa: CSASPDNEQFF
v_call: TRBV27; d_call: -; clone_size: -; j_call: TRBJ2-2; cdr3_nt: TGTGCCAGCAGTTACCCGGGGGACACCGGGGAGCTGTTTTTT; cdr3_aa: CASSYPGDTGELFF
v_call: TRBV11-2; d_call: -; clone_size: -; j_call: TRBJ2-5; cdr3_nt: TGTGCCAGCAGCTCCCTGTTAGAGATCACAATCCAAGAGACCCAGTACTTC; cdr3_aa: CASSSLLEITIQETQYF
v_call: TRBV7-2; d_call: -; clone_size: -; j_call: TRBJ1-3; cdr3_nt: TGTGCCAGCAGCTTAAAAGGTCGACGACGGACTGGAAACACCATATATTTT; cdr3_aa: CASSLKGRRRTGNTIYF
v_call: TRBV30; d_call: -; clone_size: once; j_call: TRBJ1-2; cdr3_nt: TGTGCCTGGGTACGGGGCGACGGACCCTATGGCTACACCTTC; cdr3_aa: CAWVRGDGPYGYTF